This TCR beta chain was found in a study of T-cell memory formation after mild COVID-19. Across the whole study: Largely, TCR clusters stayed within a single donor.

Comments on this clonotype: Antigen: not known.

Employing constant-segment primers, 5'RACE generated TCR alpha and TCR beta cDNA libraries bearing sample barcodes and UMIs. TCRdb redid the calling of the 5' RACE reads with MiXCR, one entry per CDR3 protein. The sample yields around 250,000 distinct CDR3 sequences, around 15% seen once. The CDR3 covers 14 residues. V was trimmed by 0 bases and J by 2 bases, leaving 8 bases between them. CDR1 is SGHTA and CDR2 is FQGNSA in the germline V gene. Findings and limits, study-wide: Some SARS-CoV-2-responding clones were already detected in memory before infection. Contracting CD4+ clones sat mainly in CM and EM; CD8+ in EMRA.

What was sequenced was PBMCs or a T cell subset sorted from them (not recorded which). This chain joins TRBV7-2 and TRBJ2-7; D is undetermined. This clonotype was obtained from a young man who had mild COVID-19 (a few samples of this study predate the infection). Cell type and time point are not known. The CDR3 DNA reads as TGTGCCAGCAGCTTAGCGCCCTATCCCTACGAGCAGTACTTC. Amino acid sequence: CASSLAPYPYEQYF. Based on the CDR3 plus reference TRBV7-2 and TRBJ2-7, the full variable domain is GAGVSQSPSNKVTEKGKDVELRCDPISGHTALYWYRQSLGQGLEFLIYFQGNSAPDKSGLPSDRFSAERTGGSVSTLTIQRTQQEDSAVYLCASSLAPYPYEQYFGPGTRLTVT.